The T cell receptor beta chain under discussion was sequenced for a study of cytomegalovirus exposure and HLA in healthy donors. TCRdb's copy holds only in-frame clones and misses some; the assay was immunoSEQ multiplex PCR. Among about 90,000 clones, approximately 81% were seen once, and the ten largest hold about 12%. V was clipped by 3 bases and J by 6 bases, with 8 bases between them. Germline V CDR1 and CDR2: DFQATT, SNEGSKA (reference sequence). This CDR3 is built from 11 residues. The 120-subject validation cohort, separate from the approximately 670-subject first cohort, included the donors. The sequence was obtained from a woman aged 18-35 years in good health and CMV-seropositive. The sample taken for sequencing was PBMCs. The gene calls are TRBV20-1 and TRBJ1-2; D may be TRBD1 (5 bases). The DNA of the CDR3 is TGCAGTGCTAGGGGGGAGGATGGCTACACCTTC. Amino acid sequence: CSARGEDGYTF.